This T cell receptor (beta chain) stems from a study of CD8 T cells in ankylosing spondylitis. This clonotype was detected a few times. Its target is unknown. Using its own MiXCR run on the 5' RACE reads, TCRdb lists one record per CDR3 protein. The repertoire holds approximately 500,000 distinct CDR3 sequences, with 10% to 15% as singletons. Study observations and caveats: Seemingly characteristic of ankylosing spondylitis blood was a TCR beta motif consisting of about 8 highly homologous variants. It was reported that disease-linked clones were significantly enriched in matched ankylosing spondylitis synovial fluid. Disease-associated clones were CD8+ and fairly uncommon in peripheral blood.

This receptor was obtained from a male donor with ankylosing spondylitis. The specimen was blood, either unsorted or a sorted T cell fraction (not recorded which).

The DNA of the CDR3 is TGTGCCAGCAGCTTATTCGGCTTCAGGGGCAAATCTACTGAAGCTTTCTTT. This sequence encodes CASSLFGFRGKSTEAFF. V gene TRBV7-6 combines with J gene TRBJ1-1; D may be TRBD1 (6 bases). Per the germline V gene, CDR1 is SGHVS and CDR2 is FNYEAQ. CDR3 length: 17 amino acids. V lost 2 bases, J lost 5 bases, and 21 bases lay in between.